The 4 T cell receptor beta chains presented below share a single source sample, sequenced in a study of T cell responses to AZD1222 COVID-19 vaccine. The table came from immunoSEQ multiplex PCR; TCRdb's copy has only in-frame clones and leaves some out. The table records about 150,000 clones, 85% to 95% of them present only once. The sequencing here drew on peripheral blood, taken on day 0 of AZD1222 vaccination. The receptors were sampled from an adult in good health.

This clone is a singleton in its sample. The rearrangement joins TRBV20-1 to TRBJ1-2, with D perhaps matching TRBD1 (5 bases). The ends were cut back, 4 bases at V and 4 bases at J, with 7 bases in the middle. Germline values: CDR1 DFQATT, CDR2 SNEGSKA (reference sequence). CDR3 size: 11 residues. The CDR3 sequence: CSATGTYGYTF. CDR3 nucleotides: TGCAGTGCTACCGGGACCTATGGCTACACCTTC.

The rearrangement joins TRBV5-1 to TRBJ2-7, with a possible D match to TRBD2 (6 bases). CDR1 SGHRS and CDR2 YFSETQ come from the germline V gene. The CDR3 runs 15 residues. V was shortened by 3 bases and J by 3 bases, with 16 bases between the two germline ends. The CDR3 DNA sequence: TGCGCCAGCAGCTATGGGACTCCTCCCTACTACGAGCAGTACTTC. It is translated as CASSYGTPPYYEQYF.

J is TRBJ2-1 and V is TRBV14; no reliable D call. Germline CDR1 reads SGHDN; CDR2 reads FVKESK. The CDR3 contains 14 residues. Trimming removed 4 bases from V and 1 base from J, with 8 bases in between. CDR3 loop: CASSLLVSYNEQFF. The CDR3 nucleotides are TGTGCCAGCAGCCTCCTTGTATCCTACAATGAGCAGTTCTTC.

This chain uses TRBV2 with TRBJ1-4; tentatively, D is TRBD1 (5 bases). CDR1 and CDR2 from the germline V gene are SNHLY and FYNNEI. The CDR3 has 15 amino acids. The germline V and J ends were trimmed by 4 bases and 8 bases, with 17 bases remaining between them. The CDR3: CASSVDGQGKEKLFF. The CDR3 region has the DNA TGTGCCAGCAGTGTGGATGGGCAGGGAAAAGAAAAACTGTTTTTT.